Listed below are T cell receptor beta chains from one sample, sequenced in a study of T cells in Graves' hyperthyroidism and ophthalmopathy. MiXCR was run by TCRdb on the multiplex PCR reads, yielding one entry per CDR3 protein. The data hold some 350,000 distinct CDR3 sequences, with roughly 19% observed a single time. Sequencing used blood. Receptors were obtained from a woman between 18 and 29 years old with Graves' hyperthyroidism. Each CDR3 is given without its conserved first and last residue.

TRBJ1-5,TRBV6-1,ASSDPPLAGNQPQH
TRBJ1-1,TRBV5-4,ASSRLTEAF
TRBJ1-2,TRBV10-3,AISEPEGIWGGYT
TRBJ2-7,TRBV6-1,ASSLRTSGGAHEQY
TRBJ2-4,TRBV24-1,ATSGGGLQY
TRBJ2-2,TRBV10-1,ASSRTVSDTGGLF
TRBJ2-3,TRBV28,ASSEFRGWDTQY
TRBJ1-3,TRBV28,ASSLGTWRNTIY
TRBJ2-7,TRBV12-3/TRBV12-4,ASTRGLGEQY
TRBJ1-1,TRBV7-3,ASSPDLPNTEAF
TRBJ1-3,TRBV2,ASGLISGNTIY
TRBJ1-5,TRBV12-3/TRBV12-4,ASSSSGSQRPQH
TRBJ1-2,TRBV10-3,ASQAQGTNYGYT
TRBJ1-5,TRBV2,ASRERTGRHQPQH
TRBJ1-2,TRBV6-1,ASWGGYT
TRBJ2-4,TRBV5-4,ASSLVPGGQGAFWSKNIQY
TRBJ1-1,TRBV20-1,SARVTTGGEAF
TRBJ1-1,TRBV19,ASGQSVNTEAF
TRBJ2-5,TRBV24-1,ATSDQGQRETQY
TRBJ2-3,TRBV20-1,SARGTTLIGTDTQY
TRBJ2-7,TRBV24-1,ATSPGQSTYEQY